This TCR beta chain was recovered during a study of T cell responses to AZD1222 COVID-19 vaccine. In germline, CDR1 is KGHSH, CDR2 LQKENI. V lost 3 bases to trimming and J lost 2 bases; unmatched junction nucleotides: 6. The CDR3 length is 16 residues. General study results and limits: Recipients of AZD1222 seropositive at baseline numbered only 6 or 7. There were mostly white British donors and more females than males, and clonal diversity was possibly underestimated.

On this clone itself: Its antigen is undetermined.

Clones were sequenced by immunoSEQ multiplex PCR, and TCRdb holds only the in-frame ones, with some missing. The sample consists of roughly 120,000 clones, roughly 93% of them appearing once. The chain couples TRBV18 to TRBJ2-2; 7 bases fit TRBD1. The sequence derives from an adult who received the AZD1222 COVID-19 vaccine. The sequencing here drew on peripheral blood, taken 28 days after the second AZD1222 dose. The CDR3 DNA follows: TGTGCCAGCTCACCTGACGGGACAGAAAACACCGGGGAGCTGTTTTTT. Residues: CASSPDGTENTGELFF.